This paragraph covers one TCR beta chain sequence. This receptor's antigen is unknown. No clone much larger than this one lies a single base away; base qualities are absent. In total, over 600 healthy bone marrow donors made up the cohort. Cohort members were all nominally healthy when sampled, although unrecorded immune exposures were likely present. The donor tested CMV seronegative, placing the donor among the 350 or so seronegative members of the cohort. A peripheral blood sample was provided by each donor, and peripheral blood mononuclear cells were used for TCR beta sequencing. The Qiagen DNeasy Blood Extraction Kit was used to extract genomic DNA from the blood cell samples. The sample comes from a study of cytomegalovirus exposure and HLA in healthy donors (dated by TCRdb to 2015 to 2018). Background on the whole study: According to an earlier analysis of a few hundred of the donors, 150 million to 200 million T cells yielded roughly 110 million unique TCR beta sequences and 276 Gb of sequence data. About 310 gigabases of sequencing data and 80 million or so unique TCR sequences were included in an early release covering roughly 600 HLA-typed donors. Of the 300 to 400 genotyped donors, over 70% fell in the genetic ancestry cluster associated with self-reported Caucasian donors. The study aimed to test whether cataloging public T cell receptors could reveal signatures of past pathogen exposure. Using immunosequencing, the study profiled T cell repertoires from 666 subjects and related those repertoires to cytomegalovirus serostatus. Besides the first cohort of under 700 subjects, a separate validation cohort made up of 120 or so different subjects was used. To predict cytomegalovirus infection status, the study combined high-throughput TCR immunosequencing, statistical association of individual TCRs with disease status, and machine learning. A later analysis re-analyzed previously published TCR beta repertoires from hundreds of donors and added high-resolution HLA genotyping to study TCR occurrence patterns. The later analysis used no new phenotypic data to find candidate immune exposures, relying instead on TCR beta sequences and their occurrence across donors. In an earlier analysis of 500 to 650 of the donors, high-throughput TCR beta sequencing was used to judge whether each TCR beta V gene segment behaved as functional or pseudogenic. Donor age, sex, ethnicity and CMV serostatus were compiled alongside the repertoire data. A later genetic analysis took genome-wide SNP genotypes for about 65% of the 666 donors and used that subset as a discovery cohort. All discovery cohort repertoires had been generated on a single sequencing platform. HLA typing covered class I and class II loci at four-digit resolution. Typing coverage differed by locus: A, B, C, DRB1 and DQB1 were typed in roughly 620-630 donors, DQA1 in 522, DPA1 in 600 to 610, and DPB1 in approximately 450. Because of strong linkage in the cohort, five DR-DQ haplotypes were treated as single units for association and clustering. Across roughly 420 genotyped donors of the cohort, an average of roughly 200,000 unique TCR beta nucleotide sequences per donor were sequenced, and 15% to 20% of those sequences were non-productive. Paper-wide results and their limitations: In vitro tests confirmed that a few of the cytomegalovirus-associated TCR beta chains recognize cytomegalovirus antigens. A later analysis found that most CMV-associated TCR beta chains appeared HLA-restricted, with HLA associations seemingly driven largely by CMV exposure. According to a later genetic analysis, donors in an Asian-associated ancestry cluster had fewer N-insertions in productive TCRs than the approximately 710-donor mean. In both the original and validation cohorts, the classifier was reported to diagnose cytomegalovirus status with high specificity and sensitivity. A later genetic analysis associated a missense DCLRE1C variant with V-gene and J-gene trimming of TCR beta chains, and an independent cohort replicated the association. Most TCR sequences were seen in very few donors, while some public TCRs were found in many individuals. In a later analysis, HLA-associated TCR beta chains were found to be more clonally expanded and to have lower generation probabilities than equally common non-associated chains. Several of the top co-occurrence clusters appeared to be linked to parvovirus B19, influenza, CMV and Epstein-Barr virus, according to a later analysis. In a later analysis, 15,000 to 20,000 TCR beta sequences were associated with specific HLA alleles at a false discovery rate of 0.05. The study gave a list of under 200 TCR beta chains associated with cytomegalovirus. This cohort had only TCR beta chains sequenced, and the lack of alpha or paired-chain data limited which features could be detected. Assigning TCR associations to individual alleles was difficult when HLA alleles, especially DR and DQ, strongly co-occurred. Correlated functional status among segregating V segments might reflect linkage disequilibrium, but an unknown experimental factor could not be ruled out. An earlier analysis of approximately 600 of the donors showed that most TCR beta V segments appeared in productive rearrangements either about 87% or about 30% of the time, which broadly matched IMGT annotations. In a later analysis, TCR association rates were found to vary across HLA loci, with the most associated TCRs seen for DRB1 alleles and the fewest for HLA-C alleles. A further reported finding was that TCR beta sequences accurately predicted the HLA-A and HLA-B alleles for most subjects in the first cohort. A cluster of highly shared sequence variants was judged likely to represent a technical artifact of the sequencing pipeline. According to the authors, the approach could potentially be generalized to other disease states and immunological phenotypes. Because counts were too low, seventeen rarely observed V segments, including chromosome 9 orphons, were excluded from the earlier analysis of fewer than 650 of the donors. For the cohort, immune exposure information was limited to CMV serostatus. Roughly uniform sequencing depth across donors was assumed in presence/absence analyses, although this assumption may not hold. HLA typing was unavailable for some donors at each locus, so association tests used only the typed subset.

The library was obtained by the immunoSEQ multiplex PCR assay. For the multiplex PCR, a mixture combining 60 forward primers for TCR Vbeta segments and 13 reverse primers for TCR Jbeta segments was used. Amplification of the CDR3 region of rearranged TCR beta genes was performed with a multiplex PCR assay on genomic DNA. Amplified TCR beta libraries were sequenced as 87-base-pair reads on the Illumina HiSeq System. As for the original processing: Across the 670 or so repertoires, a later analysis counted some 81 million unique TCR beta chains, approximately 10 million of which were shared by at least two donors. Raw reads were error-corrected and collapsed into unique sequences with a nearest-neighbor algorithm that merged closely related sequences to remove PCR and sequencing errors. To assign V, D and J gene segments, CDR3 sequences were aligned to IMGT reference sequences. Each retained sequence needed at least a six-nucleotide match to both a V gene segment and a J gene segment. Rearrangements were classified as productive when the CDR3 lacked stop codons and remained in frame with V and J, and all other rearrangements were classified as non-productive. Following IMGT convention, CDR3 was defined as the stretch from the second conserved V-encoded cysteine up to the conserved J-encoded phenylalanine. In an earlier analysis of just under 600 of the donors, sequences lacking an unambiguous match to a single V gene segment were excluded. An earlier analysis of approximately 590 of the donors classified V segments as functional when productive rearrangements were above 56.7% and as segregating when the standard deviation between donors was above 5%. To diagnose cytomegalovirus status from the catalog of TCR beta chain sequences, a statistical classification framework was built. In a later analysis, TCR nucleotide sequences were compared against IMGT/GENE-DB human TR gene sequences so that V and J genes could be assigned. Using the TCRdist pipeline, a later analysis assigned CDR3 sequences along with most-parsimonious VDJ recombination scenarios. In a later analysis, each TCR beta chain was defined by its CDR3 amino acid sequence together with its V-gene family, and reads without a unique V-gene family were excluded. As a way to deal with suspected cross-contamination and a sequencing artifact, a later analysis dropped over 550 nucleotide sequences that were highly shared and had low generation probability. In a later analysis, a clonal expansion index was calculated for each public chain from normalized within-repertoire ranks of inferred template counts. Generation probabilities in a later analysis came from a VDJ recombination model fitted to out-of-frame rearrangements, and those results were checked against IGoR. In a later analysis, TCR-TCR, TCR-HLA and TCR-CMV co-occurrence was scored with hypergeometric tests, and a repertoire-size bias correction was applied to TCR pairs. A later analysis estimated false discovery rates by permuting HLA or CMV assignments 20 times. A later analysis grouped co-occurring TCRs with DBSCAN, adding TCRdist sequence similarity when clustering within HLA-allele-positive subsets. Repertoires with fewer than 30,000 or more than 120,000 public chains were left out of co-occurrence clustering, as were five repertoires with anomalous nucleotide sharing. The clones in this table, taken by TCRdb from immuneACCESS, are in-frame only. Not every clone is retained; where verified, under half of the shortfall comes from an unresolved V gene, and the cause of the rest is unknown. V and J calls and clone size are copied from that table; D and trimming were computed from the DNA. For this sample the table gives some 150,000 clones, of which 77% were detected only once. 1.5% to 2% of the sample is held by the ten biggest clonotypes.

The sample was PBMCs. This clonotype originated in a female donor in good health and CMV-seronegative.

The CDR3 protein is CASRPGQGPNQPQHF. The sequence in DNA is TGTGCCAGCAGACCGGGACAGGGCCCCAATCAGCCCCAGCATTTT. This sequence uses TRBV2 and TRBJ1-5, and 9 junctional nucleotides match TRBD1. The germline V gene encodes CDR1 SNHLY and CDR2 FYNNEI. The CDR3, cysteine through phenylalanine, is 15 amino acids long. Only CDR3 DNA is held: 45 bases, read in frame from base 1. At the junction V is shortened by 6 bases and J by 3 bases; bases outside the gene matches: 6.